This paragraph reports one T cell receptor (beta chain). The target antigen is unknown. This specimen comes from a study of cytotoxic CD8 clonotypes in ibrutinib-treated CLL. Study-wide context: Partial responders roughly 25, complete 2; about twelve progressed and approximately 15 stayed in remission by median around 6 years.

The V gene lost 3 bases and the J gene lost 4 bases, with 7 bases spanning the gap. Germline-derived CDR1 and CDR2 are SGHTA and FQGNSA. The CDR3 is made up of 13 amino acids. Method: immunoSEQ multiplex PCR; TCRdb's copy keeps in-frame clones and lacks some. The sample consists of some 150,000 clones, approximately 75% of them appearing once. Findings and limits, study-wide: Ibrutinib response saw clonality rise, and progression saw it return toward baseline.

The sample consisted of PBMCs, taken after 12 months of ibrutinib treatment. The TCR was taken from a human donor with chronic lymphocytic leukemia. The V gene is TRBV7-2, the J gene TRBJ1-3; D ambiguous. The CDR3 DNA reads TGTGCCAGCAGCTTCGCAGGAGGAAACACCATATATTTT. It encodes CASSFAGGNTIYF.